A single sample is the source of the 29 T cell receptor beta chains below, sequenced in a study of T cells after yellow fever vaccination. TCRdb passed the 5' RACE reads through MiXCR, listing each CDR3 protein once. The sample yields 300,000 to 400,000 distinct CDR3 sequences, 8% to 9.5% seen once. Specimen: PBMCs, collected about 49 days after the first yellow fever vaccination. Receptors were obtained from a young man who received the YFV17D yellow fever vaccine.

CDR3 sequence reads: CASNNRPEKTEAFF. CDR3 nucleotide sequence: TGTGCCAGTAACAACAGGCCGGAGAAGACTGAAGCTTTCTTT. The chain recombines TRBV19 with TRBJ1-1; D might be TRBD1 (5 bases). Trimming shortened V by 7 bases and J by 5 bases, and 17 bases separated the two germline ends. This CDR3 is built from 14 residues. The V gene's germline CDR1 is LNHDA and CDR2 SQIVND (reference sequence). The complete variable domain, with remaining parts taken from reference TRBV19 and TRBJ1-1, reads DGGITQSPKYLFRKEGQNVTLSCEQNLNHDAMYWYRQDPGQGLRLIYYSQIVNDFQKGDIAEGYSVSREKKESFPLTVTSAQKNPTAFYLCASNNRPEKTEAFFGQGTRLTVV.

This chain joins TRBV12-3 or TRBV12-4 and TRBJ1-2, with 7 bases aligning to TRBD1. The CDR3 has 16 residues. Trimming took 7 bases from V and 8 from J; bases not matched to a gene: 19. The CDR3 nucleotides are TGTGCCAGCACCCTAAGGGGACAGATCCCTTTGGGAGGCTACACCTTC. This translates into CASTLRGQIPLGGYTF.

This clonotype appeared a few times. The V and J genes are TRBV21-1 and TRBJ2-7; the D call TRBD1 from the table was never checked on the DNA. TRBV21-1 is given as a pseudogene. CDR3 length equals 19 residues. The CDR3, as DNA: TGTGCCAGCAGCAGCCGGGACAATCAAGAACTATCTCCCACGTGGAAGCAGTACGTC. This gives the protein CASSSRDNQELSPTWKQYV.

This clonotype has a handful of counts. The chain has TRBV7-8 and TRBJ1-1, with no clear D. Germline V CDR1 and CDR2: SGHVS, FQNEAQ. The CDR3 runs 13 residues. Trimming stripped 5 bases from V and 1 base from J, with 8 bases between. The CDR3 DNA reads as TGTGCCAGCAGCCCGGACCCGAACACTGAAGCTTTCTTT. It is translated as CASSPDPNTEAFF.

This clonotype was detected many times. This chain links TRBV4-2 with TRBJ2-3; the D call may be TRBD1 or TRBD2 (5 bases each). The CDR3 spans 14 residues. Germline V gene sequence: CDR1 LGHNA, CDR2 YNFKEQ. V was clipped by 3 bases and J by 2 bases, with 9 bases between them. CDR3 sequence (DNA): TGTGCCAGCAGCCAGGGGGAAAACACAGATACGCAGTATTTT. Translating gives CASSQGENTDTQYF.

This clonotype was detected a few times. The genes are TRBV18 and TRBJ1-1; D gene uncertain. Per the germline V gene, CDR1 is KGHSH and CDR2 is LQKENI. The CDR3 is 13 amino acids. V dropped 2 bases and J dropped 1 base, with 5 bases sitting between them. As DNA, the CDR3 is TGTGCCAGCTCACCAGATCAGAACACTGAAGCTTTCTTT. This encodes CASSPDQNTEAFF.

A few counts support this clonotype. The chain couples TRBV9 to TRBJ2-3; 13 nucleotides match TRBD2. The germline V gene has CDR1 SGDLS and CDR2 YYNGEE. The CDR3 consists of 16 residues. V gave up 4 bases and J gave up 4 bases; unmatched junction bases: 6. Here the CDR3 DNA reads TGTGCCAGCAGCCAGGGGACTAGCGGGGCATCAGATACGCAGTATTTT. Amino acid sequence: CASSQGTSGASDTQYF.

This clonotype was observed a handful of times. The CDR3 reads CSARDLGGSYEQYF. The CDR3, as DNA: TGCAGTGCTAGGGACCTAGGGGGCTCCTACGAGCAGTACTTC. The chain couples TRBV20-1 to TRBJ2-7, with D perhaps matching TRBD1 (6 bases). Germline V CDR1 and CDR2: DFQATT, SNEGSKA (reference sequence). The CDR3 runs 14 residues. Trimming left V 3 bases short and J 0 bases short, with 12 bases between.

This clonotype appeared a few times. The chain carries TRBV10-3 and TRBJ1-5; D uncertain. V was cut by 5 bases and J by 9 bases, with 14 bases left in between. Germline CDR1 and CDR2: ENHRY and SYGVKD. This CDR3 contains 13 residues. CDR3 in amino acids: CAISPDSHGPQHF. The CDR3 bases are TGTGCCATCAGTCCTGACTCCCACGGGCCCCAGCATTTT.

In DNA form, the CDR3 reads TGTGCCAGCAGCTTAAGAGGGGGAGGGGCGACCGGGATGATGTCTGAAGCTTTCTTT. Translated, it gives CASSLRGGGATGMMSEAFF. The V and J genes are TRBV11-1 and TRBJ1-1, with D possibly TRBD1 on 6 matching bases. In germline, CDR1 is SGHAT, CDR2 FQDESV (reference sequence). This CDR3 contains 19 residues. Trimming stripped 2 bases from V and 6 bases from J, with 28 bases between.

This clonotype turned up a few times. The chain uses TRBV27 and TRBJ1-2, with TRBD1 identical over 10 bases. J was trimmed by 0 bases and V by 4 bases; bases with no gene match: 11. CDR3 length equals 18 residues. Germline assignment: CDR1 MNHEY and CDR2 SMNVEV (reference sequence). CDR3 sequence: CASSSEGQGPGANYGYTF. CDR3 DNA sequence: TGTGCCAGCAGTTCGGAGGGACAGGGGCCGGGGGCTAACTATGGCTACACCTTC.

This clonotype was observed a few times. The chain joins TRBV19 to TRBJ1-5, with a tentative D call TRBD1 (5 bases). This CDR3 comprises 17 residues. Germline V gives CDR1 LNHDA, CDR2 SQIVND (reference sequence). V was clipped by 1 base and J by 0 bases, with 13 bases between them. The CDR3, as DNA: TGTGCCAGTAGTATAGCCGGCGGGAGGGGTAGCAATCAGCCCCAGCATTTT. This codes for CASSIAGGRGSNQPQHF.

V gene TRBV20-1 combines with J gene TRBJ2-3; 7 nucleotides align to TRBD2. The ends lost 4 bases at V and 2 bases at J; junction bases unmatched: 9. The germline V gene has CDR1 DFQATT and CDR2 SNEGSKA (reference sequence). This CDR3 has 15 amino acids. The CDR3 sequence: CSATHRAGDTDTQYF. The CDR3, as DNA: TGCAGTGCTACCCACCGTGCGGGAGACACAGATACGCAGTATTTT.

This clonotype was detected only a few times. The V call is TRBV20-1, the J call TRBJ2-2; a possible D gene is TRBD2 (5 bases). The germline CDR1 and CDR2 sequences are DFQATT and SNEGSKA (reference sequence). This CDR3 spans 16 amino acids. With 2 bases removed from V and 3 bases from J, the gap between germline ends came to 16 bases. The CDR3 sequence is CSARSGPGLDTGELFF. The CDR3 nucleotides are TGCAGTGCTAGATCGGGCCCGGGGTTGGACACCGGGGAGCTGTTTTTT.

Here the CDR3 reads CASSLDKIPLYTGELFF. The CDR3 nucleotides are TGTGCCAGCAGCTTGGATAAGATCCCCCTTTACACCGGGGAGCTGTTTTTT. The V gene is TRBV5-6, the J gene TRBJ2-2; D is uncertain. The V end lost 0 bases, the J end lost 3 bases, and 15 bases lay between the germline ends. CDR3 size: 17 residues. The V gene's germline CDR1 is SGHDT and CDR2 YYEEEE. Drawing the rest from reference TRBV5-6 and TRBJ2-2, the complete variable domain is DAGVTQSPTHLIKTRGQQVTLRCSPKSGHDTVSWYQQALGQGPQFIFQYYEEEERQRGNFPDRFSGHQFPNYSSELNVNALLLGDSALYLCASSLDKIPLYTGELFFGEGSRLTVL.

This chain links TRBV5-1 with TRBJ2-6; D gene unclear. Trimming removed 4 bases at V and 3 bases at J, with 8 bases between. The germline V gene has CDR1 SGHRS and CDR2 YFSETQ. This CDR3 comprises 14 residues. CDR3 DNA: TGCGCCAGCAGCCTCGTATATGGGGCCAACGTCCTGACTTTC. Translating it yields CASSLVYGANVLTF.

This clonotype was observed many times. The rearrangement links TRBV5-1 to TRBJ1-4, with D possibly being TRBD1 (6 bases). CDR1 and CDR2 (germline): SGHRS, YFSETQ. The CDR3 runs 19 residues. The ends were cut back, 4 bases at V and 0 bases at J, with 22 bases in the middle. CDR3 sequence (DNA): TGCGCCAGCAGCAAACTAGGGGGGCATTCTACTGCAACTAATGAAAAACTGTTTTTT. Its protein is CASSKLGGHSTATNEKLFF.

Only a few counts were recorded for this clonotype. This chain links TRBV6-2 or TRBV6-3 with TRBJ2-7; D may be TRBD1 or TRBD2 (5 bases each). The length of the CDR3 is 15 residues. The germline CDR1 and CDR2 sequences are MNHEY and SVGEGT. Trimming took off 2 bases at V and 2 bases at J, with 13 bases between the two ends. CDR3 loop: CASSYGAGDPYEQYV. Written as DNA, the CDR3 is TGTGCCAGCAGTTACGGGGCTGGGGACCCCTACGAGCAGTACGTC.

V usage is TRBV5-1 and J usage is TRBJ1-4; no firm D call. Trimming cost V 0 bases and J 3 bases, with 9 bases left between them. Germline values: CDR1 SGHRS, CDR2 YFSETQ. There are 15 residues in the CDR3. CDR3 protein: CASSLVSESNEKLFF. The CDR3 DNA reads TGCGCCAGCAGCTTGGTCTCTGAGTCTAATGAAAAACTGTTTTTT.

This clonotype was seen many times. The chain combines TRBV14 with TRBJ2-2, with D hard to call. The CDR3 is made up of 14 amino acids. V shed 0 bases and J shed 8 bases, with 10 bases lying between them. The V gene's germline CDR1 is SGHDN and CDR2 FVKESK. As DNA, the CDR3 is TGTGCCAGCAGCCAAGATGTGTGGGATGGGGAGCTGTTTTTT. It translates to CASSQDVWDGELFF.

This clonotype appeared once. This chain uses TRBV15 with TRBJ1-1; D ambiguous. The CDR3 length is 15 residues. Trimming shortened V by 1 base and J by 1 base, and 10 bases separated the two germline ends. Germline CDR1 reads LNHNV; CDR2 reads YYDKDF (reference sequence). The CDR3 nucleotides read TGTGCCACCAGCAGAGTTGCGTCAGGGAACACTGAAGCTTTCTTT. Protein: CATSRVASGNTEAFF.

This clonotype was seen more than once but under ten times. V gene TRBV30 combines with J gene TRBJ2-3, with 10 positions matching TRBD2. The J segment lost 1 base and the V segment lost 2 bases, leaving 9 bases of the junction unmatched. CDR1 is GTSNPN and CDR2 is SVGIG in the germline V gene (reference sequence). There are 17 residues in the CDR3. The CDR3 DNA follows: TGTGCCTGGAGTAGGTCTAGCGGGGGATATTGCACAGATACGCAGTATTTT. This encodes CAWSRSSGGYCTDTQYF.

This clonotype was observed a few times. This rearrangement joins TRBV6-1 to TRBJ1-2; 8 nucleotides agree with TRBD1. There are 14 residues in the CDR3. Germline values: CDR1 MNHNS, CDR2 SASEGT. The V gene end was trimmed by 8 bases and the J gene end by 3 bases; junction bases not matched to a gene: 8. The CDR3 protein is CASFGTGPHYGYTF. CDR3 in DNA: TGTGCCAGCTTCGGGACAGGTCCACACTATGGCTACACCTTC.

This clonotype was counted between two and nine times. The chain joins TRBV7-9 to TRBJ1-1, with D unresolved. CDR1 and CDR2 from the germline V gene are SEHNR and FQNEAQ (reference sequence). This CDR3 is 14 amino acids long. The ends were cut back, 2 bases at V and 2 bases at J, with 9 bases in the middle. CDR3 nucleotides: TGTGCCAGCAGCTTATGGGATGGAAACACTGAAGCTTTCTTT. Amino acid sequence: CASSLWDGNTEAFF. The full variable domain, with the rest looked up from reference TRBV7-9 and TRBJ1-1, is DTGVSQNPRHKITKRGQNVTFRCDPISEHNRLYWYRQTLGQGPEFLTYFQNEAQLEKSRLLSDRFSAERPKGSFSTLEIQRTEQGDSAMYLCASSLWDGNTEAFFGQGTRLTVV.

This clonotype turned up a few times. V is TRBV7-8 and J is TRBJ2-5, with TRBD1 matching over 12 bases. The CDR3 sequence is 19 residues long. J lost 4 bases, V lost 8 bases, and 20 bases had no gene match. From germline, CDR1 is SGHVS and CDR2 FQNEAQ. The CDR3 bases are TGTGCCAGCTCCTTTCGACCGGGACAGGGGGCCTCGGTGGGAGAGACCCAGTACTTC. Its translation is CASSFRPGQGASVGETQYF.

This clonotype has just a few counts. V is TRBV6-1 and J is TRBJ1-1, with TRBD1 matching 7 bases. The J segment lost 0 bases and the V segment lost 3 bases, leaving 7 bases of the junction unmatched. The CDR3 has 16 amino acids. Germline values: CDR1 MNHNS, CDR2 SASEGT. DNA of the CDR3: TGTGCCAGCAGTGACCCCCACAGGGGCTTGAACACTGAAGCTTTCTTT. It is translated as CASSDPHRGLNTEAFF.

The chain joins TRBV7-9 to TRBJ1-6; D is unclear. Germline V lookup: CDR1 SEHNR, CDR2 FQNEAQ (reference sequence). Trimming removed 3 bases from V and 7 bases from J, with 7 bases in between. The CDR3 has 13 residues. The CDR3 DNA follows: TGTGCCAGCAGCTTCGACACGAATTCACCCCTCCACTTT. This sequence encodes CASSFDTNSPLHF.

The gene calls are TRBV20-1 and TRBJ2-7, with D uncertain. V shed 2 bases and J shed 4 bases, with 12 bases lying between them. The CDR3 covers 13 residues. Germline-derived CDR1 and CDR2 are DFQATT and SNEGSKA (reference sequence). This chain's CDR3 is CSARTPYVYEQYV. The CDR3 region has the DNA TGCAGTGCTAGAACTCCCTACGTTTACGAGCAGTACGTC.

This clonotype was counted only a few times. This sequence joins TRBV12-3 or TRBV12-4 and TRBJ2-3, with TRBD2 matching 13 bases. Trimming took 3 bases from V and 0 from J; bases not matched to a gene: 15. CDR3 length equals 21 residues. In DNA, the CDR3 is TGTGCCAGCAGTTTCCACCCGCCGACTAGCGGGGGGTCCGCTAGCACAGATACGCAGTATTTT. This codes for CASSFHPPTSGGSASTDTQYF.